This T cell receptor beta chain was identified during a study of blood T cells in healthy people across ages. Study context: Roughly one uniquely barcoded beta molecule per two T cells was captured.

J was trimmed by 3 bases and V by 6 bases; bases with no gene match: 10. Per germline, CDR1 MNHNS and CDR2 SASEGT. This CDR3 contains 16 residues. The use of a sample-barcoded 5' primer and a J-beta primer mix characterized a second PCR of roughly 6 to 11 cycles. TCRdb ran MiXCR on the 5' RACE reads and lists one entry per CDR3 protein. The sample has some 850,000 distinct CDR3 sequences, under 30% seen once; the top ten hold about 3%. Another study also made use of these data, one on T cells of mothers and their children.

The sequence was obtained from a boy aged 5-17 years in good health. This sequence joins TRBV6-1 and TRBJ2-5, with 10 bases fitting TRBD1. The sample consisted of blood. The CDR3 region is CASSPGQGTREETQYF. The CDR3 DNA follows: TGTGCCAGCAGCCCGGGACAGGGGACTAGGGAAGAGACCCAGTACTTC.